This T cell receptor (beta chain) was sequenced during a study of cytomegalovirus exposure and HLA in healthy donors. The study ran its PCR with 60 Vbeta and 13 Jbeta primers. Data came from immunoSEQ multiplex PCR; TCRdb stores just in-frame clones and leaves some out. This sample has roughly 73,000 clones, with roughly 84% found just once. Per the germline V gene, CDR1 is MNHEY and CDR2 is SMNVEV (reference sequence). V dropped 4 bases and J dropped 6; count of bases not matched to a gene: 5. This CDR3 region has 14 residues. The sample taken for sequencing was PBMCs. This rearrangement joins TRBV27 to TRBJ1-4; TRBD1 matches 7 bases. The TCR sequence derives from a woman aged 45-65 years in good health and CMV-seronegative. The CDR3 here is CASSSDRPDEKLFF. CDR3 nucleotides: TGTGCCAGCAGTTCGGACAGGCCTGATGAAAAACTGTTTTTT.